The 15 T cell receptor beta chains given below trace back to one sample, sequenced in a study of T-cell memory formation after mild COVID-19. TCRdb itself ran the 5' RACE reads through MiXCR, one entry per CDR3 protein. Of more than 300,000 distinct CDR3 sequences listed, roughly 20% are singletons. Sequencing was carried out using PBMCs or a T cell subset sorted from them (not recorded which). The receptors were sampled from a man younger than 35 who had mild COVID-19 (a few samples of this study predate the infection). Cell type and time point are not known.

This clonotype was picked up a small number of times. The chain links TRBV5-1 to TRBJ2-4; possible D gene TRBD2, 6 bases. There are 14 residues in the CDR3. Trimming took 1 base from V and 8 from J, leaving 13 bases between them. Germline CDR1 and CDR2: SGHRS and YFSETQ. The chain's CDR3 is CASSLLTGEDIQYF. CDR3 nucleotide sequence: TGCGCCAGCAGCTTGCTTACGGGAGAAGACATTCAGTACTTC.

This clonotype has a count of ten or more. The J gene is TRBJ2-7, the V gene TRBV4-3; perhaps D is TRBD1 or TRBD2 (5 bases each). From germline, CDR1 is LGHNA and CDR2 YSLEER. The CDR3 runs 15 residues. The germline V and J ends were trimmed by 2 bases and 1 base, with 12 bases remaining between them. The CDR3 nucleotides are TGCGCCAGCAGCCAACTCCGGGGCCAGTCCTACGAGCAGTACTTC. This gives the protein CASSQLRGQSYEQYF.

V gene TRBV7-2 combines with J gene TRBJ2-3, with a tentative D call TRBD2 (7 bases). There are 18 residues in the CDR3. The germline V gene has CDR1 SGHTA and CDR2 FQGNSA. Trimming cost V 6 bases and J 2 bases, with 24 bases left between them. The CDR3 spells CASSPFAGAPPDTDTQYF. The DNA for the CDR3 is TGTGCCAGCAGTCCCTTCGCGGGGGCCCCCCCAGACACAGATACGCAGTATTTT. Combining the CDR3 with reference TRBV7-2 and TRBJ2-3 gives the whole variable domain GAGVSQSPSNKVTEKGKDVELRCDPISGHTALYWYRQSLGQGLEFLIYFQGNSAPDKSGLPSDRFSAERTGGSVSTLTIQRTQQEDSAVYLCASSPFAGAPPDTDTQYFGPGTRLTVL.

The J gene is TRBJ2-7, the V gene TRBV6-2 or TRBV6-3; no clear D gene. Trimming shortened V by 11 bases and J by 5 bases, and 16 bases separated the two germline ends. Germline V gene lookup returns CDR1 MNHEY and CDR2 SVGEGT. The CDR3 consists of 12 residues. CDR3 in DNA: TGTGCCTTTCCCAGGCCCAAGGACGAGCAGTACTTC. It yields the protein CAFPRPKDEQYF.

This rearrangement joins TRBV10-3 to TRBJ2-1; 10 nucleotides agree with TRBD2. The junction had 6 bases not matched to a gene; V was cut back by 6 bases and J by 7 bases. This CDR3 has 14 residues. CDR1 is ENHRY, CDR2 SYGVKD, per germline. The CDR3 nucleotides read TGTGCCATCAGGCCCGGACTAGCGGAAAATGAGCAGTTCTTC. This translates into CAIRPGLAENEQFF.

V and J are TRBV5-1 and TRBJ1-1; 9 bases map to TRBD1. CDR1 SGHRS and CDR2 YFSETQ come from the germline V gene. This CDR3 has 13 amino acids. V shed 4 bases, J shed 10 bases, and the junction held 8 bases outside the gene matches. CDR3: CASSPGQGLVAFF. The CDR3 DNA is TGCGCCAGCAGCCCCGGACAGGGGCTGGTAGCTTTCTTT. The variable domain in full, completed from reference TRBV5-1 and TRBJ1-1, reads KAGVTQTPRYLIKTRGQQVTLSCSPISGHRSVSWYQQTPGQGLQFLFEYFSETQRNKGNFPGRFSGRQFSNSRSEMNVSTLELGDSALYLCASSPGQGLVAFFGQGTRLTVV.

CDR3 bases: TGCGCCAGCAGCTTTAGGGGTGAATCCTACAATGAGCAGTTCTTC. Protein: CASSFRGESYNEQFF. V is TRBV5-1 and J is TRBJ2-1, with a weak D call TRBD1 (5 bases). CDR3 size: 15 residues. CDR1 is SGHRS, CDR2 YFSETQ, per germline. The V end lost 2 bases, the J end lost 1 base, and 10 bases lay between the germline ends.

This clonotype came up a few times. V gene TRBV7-6 combines with J gene TRBJ1-1, with 7 positions matching TRBD1. From germline, CDR1 is SGHVS and CDR2 FNYEAQ. The CDR3 extends over 16 amino acids. The trim removed 5 bases at V and 4 bases at J, leaving 13 bases unmatched. The CDR3 DNA follows: TGTGCCAGCAGCCCAACGACAGGGACGATAGGCACTGAAGCTTTCTTT. Translating gives CASSPTTGTIGTEAFF. The variable domain in full, with the rest retrieved from reference TRBV7-6 and TRBJ1-1, is GAGVSQSPRYKVTKRGQDVALRCDPISGHVSLYWYRQALGQGPEFLTYFNYEAQQDKSGLPNDRFSAERPEGSISTLTIQRTEQRDSAMYRCASSPTTGTIGTEAFFGQGTRLTVV.

This clonotype came up a few times. The genes are TRBV20-1 and TRBJ1-6; TRBD1 aligns across 8 bases. J lost 7 bases, V lost 5 bases, and 4 bases had no gene match. CDR3 size: 13 residues. The germline V gene has CDR1 DFQATT and CDR2 SNEGSKA (reference sequence). Here the CDR3 reads CSAARTGNSPLHF. The CDR3 DNA follows: TGCAGTGCTGCCCGGACAGGGAATTCACCCCTCCACTTT.

The V and J genes are TRBV12-3 or TRBV12-4 and TRBJ2-1; weak D call: TRBD2 (6 bases). V gave up 1 base and J gave up 9 bases, with 13 bases separating them. CDR3 length: 14 residues. The CDR3 DNA reads TGTGCCAGCAGTTTAGGCGGGGAAGGAAGTGAGCAGTTCTTC. Translation: CASSLGGEGSEQFF.

This rearrangement joins TRBV15 to TRBJ2-2, with a possible D match to TRBD2 (6 bases). V lost 5 bases and J 1 base, leaving 11 bases between the germline ends. The germline V gene encodes CDR1 LNHNV and CDR2 YYDKDF (reference sequence). The CDR3 length is 15 residues. The CDR3 DNA reads as TGTGCCACCAGCGCGGGACTCCTGAACACCGGGGAGCTGTTTTTT. Translating it yields CATSAGLLNTGELFF.

The CDR3 sequence is CASTSGTSRRETQYF. CDR3 DNA: TGTGCCAGCACCTCAGGGACTAGCCGGAGAGAGACCCAGTACTTC. The chain recombines TRBV28 with TRBJ2-5; 9 nucleotides agree with TRBD2. After removal of 7 bases from V and 4 bases from J, the junction contained 10 bases not matched to a gene. CDR1 and CDR2 from the germline V gene are MDHEN and SYDVKM. The CDR3 is made up of 15 amino acids.

The J gene is TRBJ2-5, the V gene TRBV7-3; perhaps TRBD2 as D (6 bases). Trimming pared 5 bases from V and 1 base from J, leaving 17 bases between. CDR1 and CDR2 from the germline V gene are SGHTA and FQGTGA. The CDR3 extends over 16 amino acids. CDR3 sequence (DNA): TGTGCCAGCAGCGCGGTGGACCGGGGGACCCAAGAGACCCAGTACTTC. Translated, it gives CASSAVDRGTQETQYF. The variable domain in full, completed from reference TRBV7-3 and TRBJ2-5, reads GAGVSQTPSNKVTEKGKYVELRCDPISGHTALYWYRQSLGQGPEFLIYFQGTGAADDSGLPNDRFFAVRPEGSVSTLKIQRTERGDSAVYLCASSAVDRGTQETQYFGPGTRLLVL.

V usage is TRBV7-9 and J usage is TRBJ2-1, with D unresolved. The germline gives CDR1 SEHNR, CDR2 FQNEAQ (reference sequence). This CDR3 is 12 amino acids long. V lost 3 bases to trimming and J lost 7 bases, with 7 bases between them. DNA for the CDR3: TGTGCCAGCAGCTTCCTTCCTAATGAGCAGTTCTTC. This gives the protein CASSFLPNEQFF.

This clonotype was counted a few times. The gene calls are TRBV7-2 and TRBJ1-5; D not certain. V was shortened by 2 bases and J by 4 bases, with 9 bases between the two germline ends. CDR1 and CDR2 from the germline V gene are SGHTA and FQGNSA. The CDR3 is 14 amino acids. CDR3 coding DNA: TGTGCCAGCAGCTTATGGATAGGGAATCAGCCCCAGCATTTT. This sequence encodes CASSLWIGNQPQHF.